This T cell receptor (beta chain) was identified in a study of blood T cell repertoires in COVID-19. There are 14 residues in the CDR3. Germline V CDR1 and CDR2: LNHDA, SQIVND (reference sequence). V was clipped by 6 bases and J by 8 bases, with 19 bases between them. Generated by immunoSEQ multiplex PCR, the TCRdb table keeps only in-frame clones and is missing some. Of tens of thousands of clones listed, 93% are singletons. The rearrangement links TRBV19 to TRBJ1-2, with TRBD1 as a possible D gene (5 bases). Sequencing input: peripheral blood. The sequence derives from a male donor with active COVID-19. In DNA form, the CDR3 reads TGTGCCAGTAGCAGGGCTGCTGTCGCCTCCGGCTACACCTTC. It is translated as CASSRAAVASGYTF.